This T cell receptor (beta chain) was documented in a study of technical replicates of blood from several donors. Data came from immunoSEQ multiplex PCR; TCRdb stores just in-frame clones and leaves some out. The repertoire holds roughly 61,000 clones, roughly 97% seen once, with 0.15% to 0.25% in the top ten. Trimming cost V 2 bases and J 2 bases; bases outside gene matches: 1. This CDR3 is built from 14 residues. Germline CDR1 is LNHDA and CDR2 is SQIVND (reference sequence). The TCR originated in a human donor in good health. This sequence joins TRBV19 and TRBJ2-7; 9 bases are shared with TRBD1. Sample: T cells isolated from PBMCs. CDR3 sequence: CASSIRTGAYEQYF. Here the CDR3 DNA reads TGTGCCAGTAGTATAAGGACAGGGGCCTACGAGCAGTACTTC.